This is a list of T cell receptor beta chains from one sample in a study of blood T cell repertoires in COVID-19. Using immunoSEQ multiplex PCR, the repertoire was profiled, and TCRdb retains in-frame clones only, with some absent. The sample includes 40,000 or so clones, roughly four fifths of them seen just once. The sample taken for sequencing was peripheral blood. The receptors stem from a human donor with acute or convalescent COVID-19. The donor label of this sample is uncertain. Each CDR3 is given with its conserved first and last residue. The D gene is left open where the match is weak. Not all rows give a size; the values are once, few, many and, for expanded clones, a class.

v_call	j_call	clone_size	d_call	cdr3_aa	cdr3_nt
TRBV5-1	TRBJ1-4	.	.	CASSSASNEKLFF	TGCGCCAGCAGCTCCGCGTCTAATGAAAAACTGTTTTTT
TRBV6-5	TRBJ2-6	.	.	CASSYDSPSGANVLTF	TGTGCCAGCAGTTACGACTCGCCTTCTGGGGCCAACGTCCTGACTTTC
TRBV7-2	TRBJ2-5	.	.	CASSLTRVGETQYF	TGTGCCAGCAGCTTAACCAGGGTTGGGGAGACCCAGTACTTC
TRBV7-9	TRBJ1-5	.	.	CASSLDGTGDQPQHF	TGTGCCAGCAGCTTAGATGGTACGGGGGACCAGCCCCAGCATTTT
TRBV7-8	TRBJ1-5	.	TRBD1	CASSQGQTYSNQPQHF	TGTGCCAGCAGCCAGGGACAGACCTATAGCAATCAGCCCCAGCATTTT
TRBV6-5	TRBJ2-7	.	.	CAIPTQGTPYEQYF	TGTGCCATCCCGACACAGGGGACTCCCTACGAGCAGTACTTC
TRBV11-2	TRBJ1-2	.	TRBD1	CASTTGQGHSGYTF	TGTGCCAGCACCACCGGACAGGGACATTCTGGCTACACCTTC
TRBV5-8	TRBJ1-1	.	.	CASSHRRTEAFF	TGTGCCAGCAGCCACCGGAGAACTGAAGCTTTCTTT
TRBV5-1	TRBJ1-4	.	TRBD1	CASSITGGEGEKLFF	TGCGCCAGCAGCATTACAGGGGGCGAGGGGGAAAAACTGTTTTTT
TRBV5-1	TRBJ1-3	.	.	CASSSRLAGNTIYF	TGCGCCAGCAGCTCAAGATTAGCTGGAAACACCATATATTTT
TRBV7-2	TRBJ2-1	.	TRBD1	CASSRDRGYNEQFF	TGTGCCAGCAGCCGGGACAGGGGCTACAATGAGCAGTTCTTC
TRBV7-9	TRBJ2-1	.	TRBD1	CASSLGTGVIEQFF	TGTGCCAGCAGCTTGGGGACAGGGGTTATTGAGCAGTTCTTC
TRBV7-2	TRBJ2-5	.	TRBD2	CASSLKRGVETQYF	TGTGCCAGCAGCTTAAAGCGGGGTGTAGAGACCCAGTACTTC
TRBV28	TRBJ2-1	.	TRBD1	CASSSGTGMTSSYNEQFF	TGTGCCAGCAGTTCTGGGACAGGGATGACTAGCTCCTACAATGAGCAGTTCTTC
TRBV28	TRBJ1-4	.	TRBD1	CASSLSQGAHEKLFF	TGTGCCAGCAGTTTGTCCCAGGGGGCTCATGAAAAACTGTTTTTT
TRBV9	TRBJ2-3	.	TRBD2	CASSVLTSGGVIDTQYF	TGTGCCAGCAGCGTCCTGACTAGCGGGGGGGTCATAGATACGCAGTATTTT
TRBV3-1/TRBV3-2	TRBJ2-1	.	.	CASSQSPTSWDEQFF	TGTGCCAGCAGCCAAAGTCCTACTAGCTGGGATGAGCAGTTCTTC
TRBV12-1	TRBJ1-1	.	.	CASLPGQKLSEAFF	TGTGCCAGCCTACCGGGACAGAAGTTATCTGAAGCTTTCTTT
TRBV3-1/TRBV3-2	TRBJ2-3	few	TRBD2	CASSRLAGSTDTQYF	TGTGCCAGCAGCCGACTAGCGGGGAGCACAGATACGCAGTATTTT
TRBV29-1	TRBJ2-2	.	TRBD1	CSVQQGTGGAGGELFF	TGCAGCGTTCAGCAAGGGACAGGGGGCGCGGGCGGGGAGCTGTTTTTT
TRBV7-7	TRBJ2-3	.	TRBD2	CASSSGLAGTDTQYF	TGTGCCAGCAGCTCAGGACTAGCGGGCACAGATACGCAGTATTTT
TRBV21-1	TRBJ1-5	.	.	CASRQGLNLLLQPQHF	TGTGCCAGCAGACAGGGATTAAATCTTCTCCTACAGCCCCAGCATTTT
TRBV7-9	TRBJ2-7	.	.	CASRPGSSYEQYF	TGTGCCAGCAGACCCGGGAGCTCCTACGAGCAGTACTTC
TRBV19	TRBJ2-6	.	.	CASSPTGTGANVLTF	TGTGCCAGCTCGCCGACAGGTACTGGGGCCAACGTCCTGACTTTC
TRBV23-1	TRBJ2-1	.	TRBD1	CASSQSESSRDRAYNEQFF	TGCGCCAGCAGTCAATCGGAGAGCTCCCGGGACAGGGCCTACAATGAGCAGTTCTTC
TRBV11-2	TRBJ2-2	.	.	CASSFQGANTGELFF	TGTGCCAGCAGCTTTCAAGGGGCAAACACCGGGGAGCTGTTTTTT
TRBV4-1	TRBJ2-4	.	.	CASSQGQSIQYF	TGCGCCAGCAGCCAAGGACAGTCCATTCAGTACTTC
TRBV7-2	TRBJ2-3	.	.	CASSLRLAATQYF	TGTGCCAGCAGCTTACGGCTAGCCGCTACGCAGTATTTT
TRBV19	TRBJ1-3	.	.	CATKPPGAGNTIYF	TGTGCCACTAAACCGCCAGGGGCTGGAAACACCATATATTTT
TRBV28	TRBJ1-2	.	.	CASSLKGVSYGYTF	TGTGCCAGCAGCCTCAAAGGGGTTAGCTATGGCTACACCTTC
TRBV9	TRBJ2-5	.	TRBD1	CASSAQTGAGTQYF	TGTGCCAGCAGCGCCCAGACAGGGGCGGGGACCCAGTACTTC
TRBV30	TRBJ1-6	.	.	CAWSVSGAHNSPLHF	TGTGCCTGGAGTGTGTCGGGAGCCCATAATTCACCCCTCCACTTT
TRBV2	TRBJ2-7	.	.	CASKRAGAGEQYF	TGTGCCAGCAAGCGTGCGGGGGCGGGGGAGCAGTACTTC
TRBV7-2	TRBJ1-3	.	.	CATRGSLSGNTIYF	TGTGCCACCCGGGGATCGTTATCTGGAAACACCATATATTTT
TRBV20-1	TRBJ1-2	.	.	CSASNTGISGYTF	TGCAGTGCTAGTAACACAGGTATCTCCGGCTACACCTTC
TRBV14	TRBJ1-4	.	TRBD1	CASSQDPQGALEKLFF	TGTGCCAGCAGCCAAGATCCCCAGGGGGCTTTAGAAAAACTGTTTTTT
TRBV5-1	TRBJ2-1	.	TRBD1	CASSLGTGGSYNEQFF	TGCGCCAGCAGCTTAGGGACAGGAGGCTCCTACAATGAGCAGTTCTTC
TRBV6-5	TRBJ1-5	once	.	CASSYSARGNQPQHF	TGTGCCAGCAGTTACTCGGCCCGGGGCAATCAGCCCCAGCATTTT
TRBV28	TRBJ1-5	.	TRBD1	CASRQTGANQPQHF	TGTGCCAGCAGACAAACAGGGGCCAATCAGCCCCAGCATTTT
TRBV6-5	TRBJ2-7	.	.	CASNPTGTSYEQYF	TGTGCCAGCAATCCGACAGGTACTTCCTACGAGCAGTACTTC